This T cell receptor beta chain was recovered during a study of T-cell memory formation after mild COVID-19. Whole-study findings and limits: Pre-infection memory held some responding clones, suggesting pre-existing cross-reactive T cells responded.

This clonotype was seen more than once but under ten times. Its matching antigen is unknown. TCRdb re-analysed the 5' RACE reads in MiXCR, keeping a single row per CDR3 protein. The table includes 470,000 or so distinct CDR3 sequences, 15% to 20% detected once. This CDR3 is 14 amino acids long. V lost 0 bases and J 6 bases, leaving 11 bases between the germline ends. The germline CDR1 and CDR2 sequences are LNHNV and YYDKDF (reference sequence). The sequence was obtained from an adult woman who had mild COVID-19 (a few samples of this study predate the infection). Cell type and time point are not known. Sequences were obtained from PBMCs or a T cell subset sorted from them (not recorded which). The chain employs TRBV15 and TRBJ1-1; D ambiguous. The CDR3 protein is CATSRDPSASEAFF. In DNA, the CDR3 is TGTGCCACCAGCAGAGATCCATCAGCCTCTGAAGCTTTCTTT.